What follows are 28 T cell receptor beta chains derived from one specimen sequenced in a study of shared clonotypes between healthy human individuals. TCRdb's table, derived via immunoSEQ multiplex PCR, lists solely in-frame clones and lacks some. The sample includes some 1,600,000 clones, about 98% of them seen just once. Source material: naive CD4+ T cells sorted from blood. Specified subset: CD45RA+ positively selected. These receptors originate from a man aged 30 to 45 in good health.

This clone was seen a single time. The CDR3 region has the DNA TGTGCCAGCAGCCAAGGGAGCGGGAGGAGTATCTACAATGAGCAGTTCTTC. Its translation: CASSQGSGRSIYNEQFF. The chain is built from TRBV4-2 and TRBJ2-1; TRBD2 matches 9 bases. This CDR3 contains 17 residues. The germline V gene has CDR1 LGHNA and CDR2 YNFKEQ. V was clipped by 1 base and J by 3 bases; unmatched bases: 7.

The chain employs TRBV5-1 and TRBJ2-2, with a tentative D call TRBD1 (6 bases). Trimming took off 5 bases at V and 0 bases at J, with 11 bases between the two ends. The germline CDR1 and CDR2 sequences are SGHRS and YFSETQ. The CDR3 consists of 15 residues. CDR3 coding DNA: TGCGCCAGCAGGCCACAGGGCCCGAACACCGGGGAGCTGTTTTTT. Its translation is CASRPQGPNTGELFF.

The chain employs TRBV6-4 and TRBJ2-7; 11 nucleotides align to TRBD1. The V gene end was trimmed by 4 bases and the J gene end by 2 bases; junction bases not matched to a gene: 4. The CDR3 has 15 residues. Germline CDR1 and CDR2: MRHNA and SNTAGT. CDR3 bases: TGTGCCAGCAGTGGGGGGACAGGGGGGACCTACGAGCAGTACTTC. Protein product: CASSGGTGGTYEQYF.

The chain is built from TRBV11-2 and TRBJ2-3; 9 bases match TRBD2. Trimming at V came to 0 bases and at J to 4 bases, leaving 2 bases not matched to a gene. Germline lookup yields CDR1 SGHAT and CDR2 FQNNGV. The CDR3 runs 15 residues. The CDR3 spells CASSLDSGSSDTQYF. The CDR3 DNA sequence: TGTGCCAGCAGCTTAGATAGCGGGAGTTCAGATACGCAGTATTTT.

The CDR3 nucleotides read TGTGCCAGCAGTGAAAACGAGGGGGCTAGCTCCTACGAGCAGTACTTC. Translation: CASSENEGASSYEQYF. The genes are TRBV2 and TRBJ2-7, with TRBD1 matching over 7 bases. V shed 2 bases, J shed 0 bases, and the junction held 7 bases outside the gene matches. The CDR3 has 16 amino acids. Germline values: CDR1 SNHLY, CDR2 FYNNEI.

Written as DNA, the CDR3 is TGTGCCAGCATGAGAGAAACGTATAGCAATCAGCCCCAGCATTTT. Its translation is CASMRETYSNQPQHF. The chain combines TRBV2 with TRBJ1-5; D gene unclear. The length of the CDR3 is 15 residues. V was pared by 7 bases and J by 0 bases, with 13 bases between. Germline loops: CDR1 SNHLY, CDR2 FYNNEI.

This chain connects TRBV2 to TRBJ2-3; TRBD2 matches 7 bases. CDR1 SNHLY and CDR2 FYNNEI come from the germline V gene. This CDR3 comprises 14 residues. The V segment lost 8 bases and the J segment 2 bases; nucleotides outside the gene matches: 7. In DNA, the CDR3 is TGTGCCAGCCTGTCGACTAGCTTCACAGATACGCAGTATTTT. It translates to CASLSTSFTDTQYF.

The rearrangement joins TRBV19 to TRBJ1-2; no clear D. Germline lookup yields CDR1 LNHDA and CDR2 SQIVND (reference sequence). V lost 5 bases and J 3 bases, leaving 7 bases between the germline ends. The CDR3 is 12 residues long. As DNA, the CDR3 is TGTGCCAGTAGTTGGACGGACTATGGCTACACCTTC. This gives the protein CASSWTDYGYTF. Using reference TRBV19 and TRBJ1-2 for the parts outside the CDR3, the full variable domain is DGGITQSPKYLFRKEGQNVTLSCEQNLNHDAMYWYRQDPGQGLRLIYYSQIVNDFQKGDIAEGYSVSREKKESFPLTVTSAQKNPTAFYLCASSWTDYGYTFGSGTRLTVV.

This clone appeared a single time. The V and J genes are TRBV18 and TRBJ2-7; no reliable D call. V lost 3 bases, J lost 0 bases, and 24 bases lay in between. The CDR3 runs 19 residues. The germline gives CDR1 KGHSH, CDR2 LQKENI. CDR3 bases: TGTGCCAGCTCACCTCTCCCCCCCAGGAGAGGTTATAGCTCCTACGAGCAGTACTTC. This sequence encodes CASSPLPPRRGYSSYEQYF.

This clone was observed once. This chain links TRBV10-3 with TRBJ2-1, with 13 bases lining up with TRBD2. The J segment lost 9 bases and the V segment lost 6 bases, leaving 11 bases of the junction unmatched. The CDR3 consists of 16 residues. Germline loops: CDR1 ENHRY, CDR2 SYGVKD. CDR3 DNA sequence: TGTGCCATCAGGGAAGGACTAGCGGGAGATTTGGCTGAGCAGTTCTTC. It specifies CAIREGLAGDLAEQFF.

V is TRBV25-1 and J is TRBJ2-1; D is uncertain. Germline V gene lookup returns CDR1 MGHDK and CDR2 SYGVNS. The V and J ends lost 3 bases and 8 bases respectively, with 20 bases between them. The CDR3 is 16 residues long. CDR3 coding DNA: TGTGCCAGCAGTGACGCGGAAAGACCCCACTGGCATGAGCAGTTCTTC. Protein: CASSDAERPHWHEQFF.

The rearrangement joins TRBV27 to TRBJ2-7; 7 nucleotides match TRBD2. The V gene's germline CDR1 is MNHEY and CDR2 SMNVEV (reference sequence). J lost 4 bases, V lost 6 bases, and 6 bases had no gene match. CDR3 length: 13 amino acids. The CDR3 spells CASRSGLSYEQYF. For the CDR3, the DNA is TGTGCCAGCAGGTCGGGACTATCATACGAGCAGTACTTC.

The CDR3: CAISGTSGTSTDTQYF. The CDR3 DNA reads TGTGCCATCAGTGGAACTAGCGGTACTAGCACAGATACGCAGTATTTT. The rearrangement uses TRBV10-3 and TRBJ2-3; 8 positions match TRBD2. The CDR3 has 16 residues. Germline V gene data show CDR1 as ENHRY and CDR2 as SYGVKD. After removal of 4 bases from V and 0 bases from J, the junction contained 6 bases not matched to a gene.

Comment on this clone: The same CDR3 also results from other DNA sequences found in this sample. CDR3 sequence reads: CASSPGRGSDTQYF. The CDR3 DNA reads as TGTGCCAGCTCACCCGGCCGCGGGTCTGATACGCAGTATTTT. This chain connects TRBV18 to TRBJ2-3; D possibly corresponds to TRBD2 (5 bases). The ends were cut back, 3 bases at V and 6 bases at J, with 13 bases in the middle. Looked up from germline, CDR1 is KGHSH and CDR2 is LQKENI. The CDR3 contains 14 residues. The entire variable domain, with the rest obtained from reference TRBV18 and TRBJ2-3, is as follows: NAGVMQNPRHLVRRRGQEARLRCSPMKGHSHVYWYRQLPEEGLKFMVYLQKENIIDESGMPKERFSAEFPKEGPSILRIQQVVRGDSAAYFCASSPGRGSDTQYFGPGTRLTVL.

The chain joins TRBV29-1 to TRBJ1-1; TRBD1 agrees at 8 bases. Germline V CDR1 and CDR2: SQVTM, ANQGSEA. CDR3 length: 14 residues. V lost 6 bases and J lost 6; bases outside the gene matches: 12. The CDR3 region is CSVRDRRALSEAFF. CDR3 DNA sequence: TGCAGCGTGCGGGACAGGCGGGCCCTGTCTGAAGCTTTCTTT.

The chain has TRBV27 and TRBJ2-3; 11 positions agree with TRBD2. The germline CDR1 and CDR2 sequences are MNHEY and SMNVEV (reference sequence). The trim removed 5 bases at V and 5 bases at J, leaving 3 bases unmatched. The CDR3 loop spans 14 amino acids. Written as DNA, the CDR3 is TGTGCCAGCAGTCAAGGACTAGCGGGAGATACGCAGTATTTT. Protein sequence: CASSQGLAGDTQYF.

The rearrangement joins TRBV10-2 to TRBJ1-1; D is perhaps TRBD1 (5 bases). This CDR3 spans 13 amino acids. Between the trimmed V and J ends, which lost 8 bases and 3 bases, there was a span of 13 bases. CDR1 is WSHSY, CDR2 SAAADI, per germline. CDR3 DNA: TGCGCCAGCTTATGGGACGCCGACACTGAAGCTTTCTTT. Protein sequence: CASLWDADTEAFF.

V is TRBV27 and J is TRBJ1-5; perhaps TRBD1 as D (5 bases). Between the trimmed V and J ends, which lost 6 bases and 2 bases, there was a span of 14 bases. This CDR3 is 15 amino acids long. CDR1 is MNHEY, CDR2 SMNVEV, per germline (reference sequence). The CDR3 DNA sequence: TGTGCCAGCAGCCGAGGGGACGGCGGCAATCAGCCCCAGCATTTT. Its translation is CASSRGDGGNQPQHF.

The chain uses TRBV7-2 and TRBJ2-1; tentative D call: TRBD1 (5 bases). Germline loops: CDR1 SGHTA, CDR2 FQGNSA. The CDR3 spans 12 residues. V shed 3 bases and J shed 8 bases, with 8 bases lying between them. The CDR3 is CASSFQGYEQFF. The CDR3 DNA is TGTGCCAGCAGCTTTCAGGGTTATGAGCAGTTCTTC.

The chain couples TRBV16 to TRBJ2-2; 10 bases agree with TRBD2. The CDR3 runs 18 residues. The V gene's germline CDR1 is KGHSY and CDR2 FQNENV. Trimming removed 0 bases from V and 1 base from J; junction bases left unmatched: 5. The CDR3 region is CASSQSLRTSGNTGELFF. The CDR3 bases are TGTGCCAGCAGCCAATCTTTACGGACTAGCGGGAACACCGGGGAGCTGTTTTTT. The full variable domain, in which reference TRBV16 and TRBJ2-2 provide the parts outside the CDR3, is GEEVAQTPKHLVRGEGQKAKLYCAPIKGHSYVFWYQQVLKNEFKFLISFQNENVFDETGMPKERFSAKCLPNSPCSLEIQATKLEDSAVYFCASSQSLRTSGNTGELFFGEGSRLTVL.

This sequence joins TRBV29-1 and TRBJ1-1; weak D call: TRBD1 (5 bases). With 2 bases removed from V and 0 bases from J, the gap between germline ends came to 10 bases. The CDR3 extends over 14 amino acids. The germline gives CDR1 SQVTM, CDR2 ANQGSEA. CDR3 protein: CSVEWGGVNTEAFF. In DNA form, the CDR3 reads TGCAGCGTTGAATGGGGGGGAGTGAACACTGAAGCTTTCTTT.

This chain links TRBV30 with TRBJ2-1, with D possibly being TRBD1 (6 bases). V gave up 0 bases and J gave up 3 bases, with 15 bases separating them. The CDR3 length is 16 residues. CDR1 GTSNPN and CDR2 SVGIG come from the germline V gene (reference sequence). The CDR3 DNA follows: TGTGCCTGGAGTGTACTCGGGCAGGGGAACTACAATGAGCAGTTCTTC. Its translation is CAWSVLGQGNYNEQFF.

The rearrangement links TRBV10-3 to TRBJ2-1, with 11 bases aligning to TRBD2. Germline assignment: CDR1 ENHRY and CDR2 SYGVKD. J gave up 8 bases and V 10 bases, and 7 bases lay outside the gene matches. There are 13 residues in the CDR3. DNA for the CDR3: TGTGCCACCGAGACTAGCGGGATCGATGAGCAGTTCTTC. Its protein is CATETSGIDEQFF.

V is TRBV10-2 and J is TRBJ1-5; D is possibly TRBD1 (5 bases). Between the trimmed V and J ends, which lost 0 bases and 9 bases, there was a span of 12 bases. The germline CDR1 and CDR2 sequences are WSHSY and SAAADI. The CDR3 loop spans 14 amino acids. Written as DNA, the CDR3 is TGCGCCAGCAGTGAGTCGAGGGGACTTTTGCCCCAGCATTTT. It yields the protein CASSESRGLLPQHF.

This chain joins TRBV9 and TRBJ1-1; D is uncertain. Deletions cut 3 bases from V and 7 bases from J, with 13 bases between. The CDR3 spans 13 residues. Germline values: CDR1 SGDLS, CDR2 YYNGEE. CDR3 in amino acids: CASSEREGGEAFF. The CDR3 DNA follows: TGTGCCAGCAGCGAAAGGGAGGGAGGTGAAGCTTTCTTT.

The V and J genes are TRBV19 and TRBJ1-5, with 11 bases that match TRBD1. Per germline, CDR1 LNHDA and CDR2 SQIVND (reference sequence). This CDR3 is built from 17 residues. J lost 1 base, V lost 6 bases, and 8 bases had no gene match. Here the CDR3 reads CASRDRGRGGSNQPQHF. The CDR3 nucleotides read TGTGCCAGTAGGGACAGGGGGCGTGGAGGGAGCAATCAGCCCCAGCATTTT.

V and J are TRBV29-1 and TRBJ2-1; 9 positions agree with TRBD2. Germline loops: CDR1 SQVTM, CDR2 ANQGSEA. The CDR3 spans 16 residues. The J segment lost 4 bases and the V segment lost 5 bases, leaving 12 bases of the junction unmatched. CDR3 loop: CSVPRGGRGGYNEQFF. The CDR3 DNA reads TGCAGCGTTCCCCGTGGCGGGAGGGGGGGGTACAATGAGCAGTTCTTC.

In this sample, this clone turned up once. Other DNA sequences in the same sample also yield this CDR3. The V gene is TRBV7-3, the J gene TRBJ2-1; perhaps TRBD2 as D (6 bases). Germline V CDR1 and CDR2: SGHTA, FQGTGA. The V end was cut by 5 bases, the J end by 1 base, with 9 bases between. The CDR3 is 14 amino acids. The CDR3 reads CASSPRGSYNEQFF. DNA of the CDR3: TGTGCCAGCAGCCCTCGGGGGTCCTACAATGAGCAGTTCTTC. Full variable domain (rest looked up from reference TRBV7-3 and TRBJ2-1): GAGVSQTPSNKVTEKGKYVELRCDPISGHTALYWYRQSLGQGPEFLIYFQGTGAADDSGLPNDRFFAVRPEGSVSTLKIQRTERGDSAVYLCASSPRGSYNEQFFGPGTRLTVL.